Presented here are 20 T cell receptor beta chains from one specimen sequenced in a study of blood T cell repertoires in COVID-19. Clones were sequenced by immunoSEQ multiplex PCR, and TCRdb holds only the in-frame ones, with some missing. This table holds 200,000 to 300,000 clones, approximately 86% found once. Sample: peripheral blood. The origin of the receptors is a woman aged 55-69 years with active or convalescent COVID-19.

The J gene is TRBJ1-6, the V gene TRBV19; 7 bases are shared with TRBD1. CDR3 length equals 15 residues. CDR1 and CDR2 from the germline V gene are LNHDA and SQIVND (reference sequence). J lost 7 bases, V lost 3 bases, and 6 bases had no gene match. The CDR3 reads CASSITGDRNSPLHF. The CDR3 region has the DNA TGTGCCAGTAGTATTACTGGGGACAGAAATTCACCCCTCCACTTT. Complete variable domain (other parts from reference TRBV19 and TRBJ1-6): DGGITQSPKYLFRKEGQNVTLSCEQNLNHDAMYWYRQDPGQGLRLIYYSQIVNDFQKGDIAEGYSVSREKKESFPLTVTSAQKNPTAFYLCASSITGDRNSPLHFGNGTRLTVT.

The V and J genes are TRBV20-1 and TRBJ2-5; D ambiguous. CDR1 and CDR2 (germline): DFQATT, SNEGSKA (reference sequence). The CDR3 contains 14 residues. Between the trimmed V and J ends, which lost 3 bases and 5 bases, there was a span of 16 bases. Here the CDR3 reads CSASGALGQETQYF. CDR3 nucleotides: TGCAGTGCTAGTGGCGCCCTAGGTCAGGAGACCCAGTACTTC.

The CDR3 bases are TGTGCCAGCAGCCAAGATTCCGGGACTAGCAGGCCCCAGTACTTC. Protein sequence: CASSQDSGTSRPQYF. The chain combines TRBV3-1 (or the pseudogene TRBV3-2) with TRBJ2-5, with TRBD2 matching over 9 bases. V gave up 0 bases and J gave up 9 bases; unmatched junction bases: 8. Germline CDR1 and CDR2: LGHDT and YNNKEL (reference sequence). CDR3 length equals 15 residues.

Regarding this clone: Other DNA sequences in this sample translate to the same CDR3. V gene TRBV5-1 combines with J gene TRBJ1-1, with D tentatively TRBD1 (6 bases). The CDR3 totals 13 residues. The ends were cut back, 2 bases at V and 1 base at J, with 6 bases in the middle. Germline CDR1 SGHRS, CDR2 YFSETQ. The CDR3 spells CASSLQGNTEAFF. CDR3 DNA sequence: TGCGCCAGCAGCTTACAGGGGAACACTGAAGCTTTCTTT.

The chain combines TRBV6-5 with TRBJ2-2; possible D gene TRBD1, 6 bases. CDR1 and CDR2 from the germline V gene are MNHEY and SVGAGI. Between the trimmed V and J ends, which lost 8 bases and 5 bases, there was a span of 18 bases. CDR3 length equals 15 residues. CDR3 residues: CASQLTTGYTGELFF. CDR3 nucleotides: TGTGCCAGCCAGCTTACTACAGGGTATACCGGGGAGCTGTTTTTT.

The chain uses TRBV4-1 and TRBJ2-7, with 11 nucleotides matching TRBD2. This CDR3 spans 15 amino acids. Unmatched junction bases numbered 5, after V lost 6 bases and J lost 1 base. The V gene's germline CDR1 is MGHRA and CDR2 YSYEKL. The CDR3 nucleotides read TGCGCCAGCAGTCCACTAGCGGGAGTATCCTACGAGCAGTACTTC. Its protein product is CASSPLAGVSYEQYF.

V and J are TRBV5-6 and TRBJ2-1, with D possibly matching TRBD1 (6 bases). Germline CDR1 is SGHDT and CDR2 is YYEEEE. The CDR3 consists of 14 residues. The V end lost 4 bases, the J end lost 4 bases, and 12 bases lay between the germline ends. CDR3 sequence (DNA): TGTGCCAGCAGCCCGAGGACAGCTTACAATGAGCAGTTCTTC. Its translation: CASSPRTAYNEQFF.

This clone occurred many times. V gene TRBV11-2 combines with J gene TRBJ2-2, with D perhaps matching TRBD1 (5 bases). The CDR3 has 13 amino acids. The V gene lost 2 bases and the J gene lost 10 bases, with 11 bases spanning the gap. Germline V gene lookup returns CDR1 SGHAT and CDR2 FQNNGV. The CDR3 loop is CASSLTGSAELFF. In DNA, the CDR3 is TGTGCCAGCAGCTTAACAGGATCGGCGGAGCTGTTTTTT.

The chain recombines TRBV7-9 with TRBJ1-2; no firm D call. The CDR3 contains 15 residues. Germline CDR1 is SEHNR and CDR2 is FQNEAQ (reference sequence). Trimming stripped 1 base from V and 7 bases from J, with 16 bases between. The CDR3 is CASSLGLEPVSGYTF. The DNA of the CDR3 is TGTGCCAGCAGCTTAGGACTCGAGCCAGTTAGTGGCTACACCTTC.

The chain combines TRBV2 with TRBJ1-2; 10 bases line up with TRBD1. The ends lost 4 bases at V and 4 bases at J; junction bases unmatched: 6. The CDR3 covers 15 residues. Germline-derived CDR1 and CDR2 are SNHLY and FYNNEI. CDR3 coding DNA: TGTGCCAGCAGTGCAACCGGGACAGGGGTCTATGGCTACACCTTC. It encodes CASSATGTGVYGYTF.

This clone was seen just once. V is TRBV5-1 and J is TRBJ2-2, with 12 positions matching TRBD2. V lost 4 bases to trimming and J lost 7 bases; unmatched junction nucleotides: 8. The CDR3 length is 16 residues. The V gene's germline CDR1 is SGHRS and CDR2 YFSETQ. The CDR3 bases are TGCGCCAGCAGCCCAGGCCTAGCGGGAGGGTACGGGGAGCTGTTTTTT. Its translation is CASSPGLAGGYGELFF. The full variable domain, its missing parts supplied by reference TRBV5-1 and TRBJ2-2, is KAGVTQTPRYLIKTRGQQVTLSCSPISGHRSVSWYQQTPGQGLQFLFEYFSETQRNKGNFPGRFSGRQFSNSRSEMNVSTLELGDSALYLCASSPGLAGGYGELFFGEGSRLTVL.

Written as DNA, the CDR3 is TGTGCCAGCAGTTACGGACAGGGGAACCTAGGAAACACCATATATTTT. Translating gives CASSYGQGNLGNTIYF. The chain uses TRBV6-6 and TRBJ1-3, with 9 positions matching TRBD1. The length of the CDR3 is 16 residues. V shed 2 bases, J shed 4 bases, and the junction held 6 bases outside the gene matches. The germline V gene has CDR1 MNHNY and CDR2 SVGAGI (reference sequence).

The gene calls are TRBV2 and TRBJ2-2; D is ambiguous. The germline V and J ends were trimmed by 2 bases and 5 bases, with 6 bases remaining between them. Germline assignment: CDR1 SNHLY and CDR2 FYNNEI. CDR3 length equals 13 residues. The chain's CDR3 is CASSEQSTGELFF. The CDR3, as DNA: TGTGCCAGCAGTGAACAGTCTACCGGGGAGCTGTTTTTT.

The chain has TRBV5-3 and TRBJ1-4, with a tentative D call TRBD1 (5 bases). TRBV5-3 is labeled an ORF, and its function is uncertain. The CDR3 covers 16 residues. The V and J ends lost 4 bases and 7 bases respectively, with 20 bases between them. The CDR3 is CARSIQGLGAIEKLFF. The CDR3 DNA is TGTGCCAGAAGCATCCAGGGTTTAGGGGCCATTGAAAAACTGTTTTTT.

The chain links TRBV18 to TRBJ2-3; D perhaps matches TRBD2 (5 bases). CDR1 is KGHSH and CDR2 is LQKENI in the germline V gene. This CDR3 region has 14 residues. The V end lost 3 bases, the J end lost 1 base, and 8 bases lay between the germline ends. CDR3: CASSPVRGTDTQYF. The CDR3 DNA is TGTGCCAGCTCACCCGTGAGGGGCACAGATACGCAGTATTTT.

The J gene is TRBJ1-2, the V gene TRBV19; 10 nucleotides line up with TRBD1. Germline CDR1 LNHDA, CDR2 SQIVND (reference sequence). The CDR3 spans 11 residues. The trim removed 11 bases at V and 7 bases at J, leaving 4 bases unmatched. CDR3 nucleotides: TGTGCCGCCGGGACAGGGGCTGGCTACACCTTC. It encodes CAAGTGAGYTF.

The gene calls are TRBV19 and TRBJ2-3; 11 nucleotides line up with TRBD2. Germline-derived CDR1 and CDR2 are LNHDA and SQIVND (reference sequence). This CDR3 contains 15 residues. V lost 2 bases to trimming and J lost 5 bases; unmatched junction nucleotides: 3. CDR3 nucleotides: TGTGCCAGTAGTATATTGCTAGCGGGAGGAGATACGCAGTATTTT. It translates to CASSILLAGGDTQYF.

The chain is built from TRBV10-3 and TRBJ1-1; D not resolved. Trimming cost V 0 bases and J 3 bases, with 17 bases left between them. CDR1 and CDR2 from the germline V gene are ENHRY and SYGVKD. This CDR3 has 17 residues. The CDR3 DNA reads TGTGCCATCAGTGAGTCTAGTTCGGTCTTGAGATACACTGAAGCTTTCTTT. Protein: CAISESSSVLRYTEAFF.

The chain combines TRBV20-1 with TRBJ2-7; the D is unclear. Trimming pared 3 bases from V and 4 bases from J, leaving 7 bases between. The germline V gene encodes CDR1 DFQATT and CDR2 SNEGSKA (reference sequence). The CDR3 extends over 11 amino acids. In DNA, the CDR3 is TGCAGTGCTAGTACCCGGTACGAGCAGTACTTC. Translating it yields CSASTRYEQYF.

The chain links TRBV25-1 to TRBJ2-5; D might be TRBD1 (6 bases). V dropped 3 bases and J dropped 1 base, with 9 bases sitting between them. This CDR3 comprises 14 residues. Germline values: CDR1 MGHDK, CDR2 SYGVNS. The CDR3 loop reads CASSDQGTQETQYF. As DNA, the CDR3 is TGTGCCAGCAGTGACCAGGGGACCCAAGAGACCCAGTACTTC. Full variable domain (missing parts from reference TRBV25-1 and TRBJ2-5): EADIYQTPRYLVIGTGKKITLECSQTMGHDKMYWYQQDPGMELHLIHYSYGVNSTEKGDLSSESTVSRIRTEHFPLTLESARPSHTSQYLCASSDQGTQETQYFGPGTRLLVL.